The clone carrying this TCR beta chain was observed at least ten times. This sample stems from a study of regulatory T cells in long-lasting Graves disease. Documented time point: newly diagnosed GD, antithyroid drugs for less than 3 months. Isolated PBMC RNA provided the starting material for the TCR library. With iRepertoire HTBI primers and Arm-PCR of CDR3 regions, TCR beta libraries were built. TCRdb reanalysed the multiplex PCR reads using MiXCR and keeps one entry per CDR3 protein. There are 400,000 to 500,000 distinct CDR3 sequences in the sample; about 15% occur only once, and over 15% lies in the top ten. Germline V gives CDR1 LGHDT, CDR2 YNNKEL (reference sequence). Between the trimmed V and J ends, which lost 0 bases and 3 bases, there was a span of 11 bases. The CDR3 consists of 15 residues. The same data also contributed to another study, on T cells in Graves' hyperthyroidism and ophthalmopathy.

The sequences come from peripheral blood mononuclear cells (PBMCs), collected at new diagnosis, from a patient treated with antithyroid drugs. V is TRBV3-1 and J is TRBJ1-1; no reliable D call. The sequence was obtained from a young woman with Graves disease. The CDR3 coding sequence is TGTGCCAGCAGCCAAGAGGGAGGTTTGGACACTGAAGCTTTCTTT. As protein: CASSQEGGLDTEAFF.